The 9 T cell receptor beta chains presented below share a single source sample, sequenced in a study of cytomegalovirus exposure and HLA in healthy donors. The PCR employed 60 Vbeta primers together with 13 Jbeta primers. Measured with immunoSEQ multiplex PCR; TCRdb has only the in-frame clones, and not every one. This repertoire shows fewer than 200,000 clones, 68% found once; its top ten account for 1.4% to 1.5%. Input material: PBMCs. Source of these receptors: a man aged 45-65 years in good health and CMV-seronegative.

The chain has TRBV5-1 and TRBJ2-2, with a weak D call TRBD2 (5 bases). V was trimmed by 4 bases and J by 7 bases, leaving 14 bases between them. There are 14 residues in the CDR3. In germline, CDR1 is SGHRS, CDR2 YFSETQ. The CDR3 bases are TGCGCCAGCAGCCCAGTTACGGGATTCGGGGAGCTGTTTTTT. Translation gives CASSPVTGFGELFF.

Only a few counts were recorded for this clone. V and J are TRBV7-2 and TRBJ2-1; 9 bases match TRBD2. This CDR3 is 16 amino acids long. Germline V lookup: CDR1 SGHTA, CDR2 FQGNSA. With 4 bases clipped from V and 6 bases from J, the junction kept 10 bases outside the gene matches. CDR3 region: CASSSAGLAVANEQFF. As DNA, the CDR3 is TGTGCCAGCAGCTCCGCGGGACTAGCCGTCGCCAATGAGCAGTTCTTC.

The V and J genes are TRBV27 and TRBJ1-5, with 7 nucleotides matching TRBD1. This CDR3 region has 15 residues. The ends lost 3 bases at V and 4 bases at J; junction bases unmatched: 6. Germline assignment: CDR1 MNHEY and CDR2 SMNVEV (reference sequence). DNA for the CDR3: TGTGCCAGCAGTTTTAGGGGGCTTGGTAATCAGCCCCAGCATTTT. Translation gives CASSFRGLGNQPQHF.

The CDR3, as DNA: TGTGCCAGTAAAACAACAGGGCAAATCTACAATGAGCAGTTCTTC. It specifies CASKTTGQIYNEQFF. This chain joins TRBV19 and TRBJ2-1, with a weak D call TRBD1 (6 bases). V was trimmed by 7 bases and J by 3 bases, leaving 16 bases between them. CDR3 length: 15 residues. Germline CDR1 is LNHDA and CDR2 is SQIVND (reference sequence). Drawing the rest from reference TRBV19 and TRBJ2-1, the complete variable domain is DGGITQSPKYLFRKEGQNVTLSCEQNLNHDAMYWYRQDPGQGLRLIYYSQIVNDFQKGDIAEGYSVSREKKESFPLTVTSAQKNPTAFYLCASKTTGQIYNEQFFGPGTRLTVL.

As concerns this clone: Other DNA sequences within the sample encode an identical CDR3. The chain couples TRBV9 to TRBJ1-1; D call uncertain. Deletions cut 0 bases from V and 1 base from J, with 4 bases between. Germline values: CDR1 SGDLS, CDR2 YYNGEE. The CDR3 is 13 amino acids. CDR3 residues: CASSVEANTEAFF. CDR3 sequence (DNA): TGTGCCAGCAGCGTAGAAGCGAACACTGAAGCTTTCTTT.

This clone came up a few times. This chain uses TRBV28 with TRBJ1-2; TRBD1 matches 10 bases. Per the germline V gene, CDR1 is MDHEN and CDR2 is SYDVKM. With V trimmed by 6 bases and J by 6 bases, 7 bases remained unmatched. This CDR3 spans 14 amino acids. DNA of the CDR3: TGTGCCAGCAGATCTCCGGGACAGGGGAATGGCTACACCTTC. This translates into CASRSPGQGNGYTF.

The CDR3 protein is CASSPNRVNSPLHF. For the CDR3, the DNA is TGTGCCAGCAGCCCAAACAGGGTTAATTCACCCCTCCACTTT. The chain is built from TRBV7-6 and TRBJ1-6; TRBD1 is a possible D gene (6 bases). Germline values: CDR1 SGHVS, CDR2 FNYEAQ. This CDR3 comprises 14 residues. Trimming pared 5 bases from V and 6 bases from J, leaving 11 bases between. The variable domain in full, completed from reference TRBV7-6 and TRBJ1-6, reads GAGVSQSPRYKVTKRGQDVALRCDPISGHVSLYWYRQALGQGPEFLTYFNYEAQQDKSGLPNDRFSAERPEGSISTLTIQRTEQRDSAMYRCASSPNRVNSPLHFGNGTRLTVT.

This clone was observed a handful of times. The V gene is TRBV6-6, the J gene TRBJ2-7; the match to TRBD1 covers 8 bases. CDR1 and CDR2 from the germline V gene are MNHNY and SVGAGI (reference sequence). Losses at the gene ends were 2 bases for V and 9 bases for J; bases not matched to a gene: 6. The CDR3 contains 13 residues. The DNA of the CDR3 is TGTGCCAGCAGTTACCAGGACAGGGAGCGGCAGTACTTC. It translates to CASSYQDRERQYF.

The chain couples TRBV7-2 to TRBJ2-1; TRBD1 aligns across 9 bases. The CDR3 contains 15 residues. V shed 3 bases and J 3 bases; nucleotides not matched to a gene: 3. CDR1 SGHTA and CDR2 FQGNSA come from the germline V gene. CDR3 in DNA: TGTGCCAGCAGCTTGGGGACAGGGTTCTACAATGAGCAGTTCTTC. Translation: CASSLGTGFYNEQFF.